These T cell receptor beta chains were read from a single sample in a study of shared clonotypes between healthy human individuals. The repertoire was sequenced with immunoSEQ multiplex PCR; TCRdb's copy has only in-frame clones and lacks some. The data show over 2 million clones, with under 95% seen just once and around 0.4% held by the top ten. Source material: naive CD4+ T cells from PBMCs. The receptors originated from a man younger than 30 in good health. Some clones in this sample may be carry-over from other donors' samples. The CDR3 runs from the conserved cysteine through the conserved F or W. D genes are given only for firm matches. Only some rows state a clone size, as once, few, many or a class for expanded clones.

clone_size	v_call	d_call	j_call	cdr3_aa
once	TRBV25-1	TRBD1	TRBJ1-2	CASQGAKRANYGYTF
NA	TRBV7-3	TRBD2	TRBJ2-7	CASSLGGEGPREQYF
NA	TRBV7-8	NA	TRBJ2-7	CASSLDGNVYEQYF
NA	TRBV19	TRBD2	TRBJ2-7	CASSRTSGRSYEQYF
NA	TRBV6-1	NA	TRBJ2-7	CASSDLGPSSYEQYF
NA	TRBV9	NA	TRBJ1-5	CASSVGGSGNQPQHF
NA	TRBV10-3	NA	TRBJ2-7	CAIRSAWGEQYF
NA	TRBV18	TRBD1	TRBJ2-5	CASSPETGGSGTQYF
NA	TRBV6-5	NA	TRBJ2-5	CASSYGHDQETQYF
NA	TRBV28	NA	TRBJ1-1	CASRSWGGPGLAEAFF
NA	TRBV19	NA	TRBJ2-7	CASSTAGIRGEQYF
NA	TRBV5-5	NA	TRBJ2-2	CASSLWTANTGELFF
NA	TRBV6-5	TRBD1	TRBJ2-3	CASTDRSTDTQYF
NA	TRBV19	TRBD1	TRBJ2-5	CASRNRDRGSETQYF
NA	TRBV7-3	TRBD2	TRBJ2-1	CASSQTSGSINEQFF
NA	TRBV28	NA	TRBJ2-3	CASSLLAGGGPDTQYF
NA	TRBV2	NA	TRBJ1-2	CASSEAHSVLVVAF
NA	TRBV6-1	NA	TRBJ1-5	CASKGSPQPQHF
once	TRBV7-3	NA	TRBJ1-1	CASSFTGLTEAFF
NA	TRBV2	TRBD1	TRBJ2-3	CASSGQGRTDTQYF
NA	TRBV7-9	NA	TRBJ2-5	CASSLRGGSQETQYF
NA	TRBV18	TRBD2	TRBJ2-7	CASSPGLAGEQYF
once	TRBV6-4	TRBD2	TRBJ2-1	CASSEAGLARNEQFF
once	TRBV4-3	NA	TRBJ2-1	CASSQAATRSYNEQFF
NA	TRBV10-3	NA	TRBJ2-3	CAISELFGGDTQYF
NA	TRBV5-1	TRBD2	TRBJ2-3	CASAGLAGLRTDTQYF
once	TRBV7-3	NA	TRBJ1-1	CASSLKGVTEAFF
NA	TRBV19	NA	TRBJ2-6	CASKPGHFSSGANVLTF
NA	TRBV11-3	TRBD1	TRBJ2-1	CASSHSDRVVQFF
NA	TRBV13	NA	TRBJ1-3	CASSRMKEYSGNTIYF
NA	TRBV2	NA	TRBJ1-1	CASSRGSLRVGGTEAFF
NA	TRBV18	TRBD1	TRBJ1-2	CASSPSILQGADGYTF
NA	TRBV6-5	TRBD1	TRBJ1-1	CASSYEGGASSTEAFF
NA	TRBV29-1	TRBD1	TRBJ2-7	CSVVGGSGFFSYEQYF
once	TRBV9	NA	TRBJ2-1	CASSGNYNEQFF
NA	TRBV4-1	NA	TRBJ1-2	CASSQDRGNYGYTF
NA	TRBV19	NA	TRBJ2-5	CASSIYGVVEQETQYF
NA	TRBV5-4	TRBD1	TRBJ2-3	CASKYRGRSDTQYF